A selection of T cell receptor beta chains follows, all from one sample in a study of shared clonotypes between healthy human individuals. The protocol was immunoSEQ multiplex PCR, while the TCRdb copy is restricted to in-frame clones and leaves out a portion. The table records some 470,000 clones, around 78% of them present only once. The source material was PBMCs. The source is a woman aged 40 to 50 in good health. Some clones in this sample may be carry-over from other donors' samples. Each CDR3 is given without its conserved first and last residue. Each record gives: V gene, CDR3 protein.

TRBV7-6	ASSLNRVYEQY
TRBV5-1	ASSLDFGGYNEQF
TRBV30	AWTRGPGNTIY
TRBV6-1	ASSDSVRVNEQF
TRBV9	ASSVVSASSYNEQF
TRBV11-2	ASSFFYGSYNEQF
TRBV5-4	ASSVGLGLGETQY
TRBV28	ALRGRGAPNYGYT
TRBV19	ASSIWETGELF
TRBV11-1	ASGKMNTEAF
TRBV5-4	ASSLDRSSDEQF
TRBV19	ASSIEDRGNTEAF